The 26 T cell receptor beta chains below were found in one sample sequenced in a study of shared clonotypes between healthy human individuals. Naive CD8 cells lacked CD45RO and underwent positive selection for CCR7, leaving out terminally differentiated effector memory CD45RA+ cells. Assay: immunoSEQ multiplex PCR; the TCRdb copy retains only in-frame clones and omits some. This table has over 2 million clones, approximately 94% appearing once. Sequenced input: naive CD8+ T cells sorted from blood. The receptor source for this set is a man aged 18 to 30 in good health.

As for this clone: Within the sample, other DNA sequences also encode this same CDR3. V is TRBV13 and J is TRBJ2-7, with TRBD2 as a possible D gene (5 bases). Trimming removed 0 bases from V and 1 base from J, with 10 bases in between. The CDR3 is made up of 15 amino acids. Germline CDR1 is PRHDT and CDR2 is FYEKMQ (reference sequence). The CDR3 is CASSLGLAGSYEQYF. The CDR3 DNA is TGTGCCAGCAGCTTAGGCCTGGCGGGTTCCTACGAGCAGTACTTC.

The chain joins TRBV7-2 to TRBJ1-2, with a weak D call TRBD1 (5 bases). CDR1 SGHTA and CDR2 FQGNSA come from the germline V gene. The CDR3 sequence is 17 residues long. V lost 1 base and J 4 bases, leaving 19 bases between the germline ends. CDR3 in amino acids: CASSLERIGGSRYGYTF. The DNA of the CDR3 is TGTGCCAGCAGCTTAGAACGTATCGGGGGATCTCGCTATGGCTACACCTTC.

The rearrangement links TRBV27 to TRBJ2-2; possible D gene TRBD1, 6 bases. The germline V and J ends were trimmed by 3 bases and 3 bases, with 11 bases remaining between them. Germline V lookup: CDR1 MNHEY, CDR2 SMNVEV (reference sequence). This CDR3 is 15 amino acids long. The CDR3 sequence: CASSLLAGDTGELFF. CDR3 nucleotide sequence: TGTGCCAGCAGTTTGTTGGCAGGGGACACCGGGGAGCTGTTTTTT.

The chain employs TRBV4-3 and TRBJ2-2; TRBD1 aligns across 9 bases. V trimming: 2 bases; J trimming: 1 base; junction bases outside the gene matches: 8. Looked up from germline, CDR1 is LGHNA and CDR2 is YSLEER. This CDR3 has 18 residues. The CDR3 sequence: CASSQHRTGAQNTGELFF. The CDR3 DNA reads as TGCGCCAGCAGCCAACATCGGACAGGGGCGCAGAACACCGGGGAGCTGTTTTTT.

The genes are TRBV4-1 and TRBJ1-1, with 8 bases identical to TRBD1. V shed 4 bases, J shed 8 bases, and the junction held 9 bases outside the gene matches. CDR1 MGHRA and CDR2 YSYEKL come from the germline V gene. This CDR3 has 14 amino acids. CDR3 sequence reads: CASSRVGGQDEAFF. The CDR3 nucleotides read TGCGCCAGCAGCCGGGTGGGGGGACAGGACGAAGCTTTCTTT.

The chain employs TRBV7-9 and TRBJ2-7, with D tentatively TRBD1 (5 bases). The CDR3 has 15 residues. Trimming removed 5 bases at V and 5 bases at J, with 19 bases between. The V gene's germline CDR1 is SEHNR and CDR2 FQNEAQ (reference sequence). The CDR3 reads CASSGGHFLYDEQYF. The CDR3, as DNA: TGTGCCAGCAGCGGCGGACATTTTCTATATGACGAGCAGTACTTC.

V gene TRBV5-6 combines with J gene TRBJ2-5; the D gene is possibly TRBD1 (6 bases). Trimming left V 5 bases short and J 1 base short, with 12 bases between. The CDR3 contains 14 residues. Germline CDR1 SGHDT, CDR2 YYEEEE. DNA of the CDR3: TGTGCCAGCAGTTTCGGACAGTTCCAAGAGACCCAGTACTTC. Encoded protein: CASSFGQFQETQYF.

The chain combines TRBV10-1 with TRBJ2-3; no definite D call. The CDR3 extends over 15 amino acids. The V gene lost 0 bases and the J gene lost 2 bases, with 9 bases spanning the gap. Germline-derived CDR1 and CDR2 are WNHNN and SYGVQD (reference sequence). CDR3 residues: CASSESPTLTDTQYF. The DNA of the CDR3 is TGCGCCAGCAGTGAGTCGCCTACCCTCACAGATACGCAGTATTTT.

The chain joins TRBV27 to TRBJ1-5; no firm D call. Germline CDR1 reads MNHEY; CDR2 reads SMNVEV (reference sequence). V was shortened by 6 bases and J by 0 bases, with 6 bases between the two germline ends. The CDR3 spans 13 residues. CDR3 sequence: CASSPSSNQPQHF. In nucleotides, the CDR3 is TGTGCCAGCAGCCCGTCTAGCAATCAGCCCCAGCATTTT.

Turning to this clone: One junction end disagrees with the germline gene, perhaps due to a read error. The chain joins TRBV7-7 to TRBJ1-1; the D is unclear. Germline lookup yields CDR1 SSHAT and CDR2 FNYEAQ (reference sequence). CDR3 length: 14 residues. The CDR3 DNA is TGTGCTAGCAGTCGCATCGAGTTGAACACTGAAGCTTTCTTT. Its translation is CASSRIELNTEAFF.

V and J are TRBV4-2 and TRBJ1-4; 8 bases fit TRBD1. From germline, CDR1 is LGHNA and CDR2 YNFKEQ. The CDR3 extends over 15 amino acids. V gave up 1 base and J gave up 6 bases; unmatched junction bases: 4. The CDR3, as DNA: TGTGCCAGCAGCCAAGTCGGACAGGGCGATGAAAAACTGTTTTTT. Its translation: CASSQVGQGDEKLFF.

This clone was counted between two and nine times. This chain connects TRBV2 to TRBJ1-4, with 7 bases identical to TRBD1. The CDR3 has 12 amino acids. CDR1 SNHLY and CDR2 FYNNEI come from the germline V gene. The V segment lost 6 bases and the J segment 8 bases; nucleotides outside the gene matches: 3. The CDR3 loop is CASRTGVEKLFF. The CDR3 bases are TGTGCCAGCAGAACAGGGGTGGAAAAACTGTTTTTT.

On this clone: Other nucleotide sequences in the sample specify the same CDR3. The chain combines TRBV7-9 with TRBJ2-7; 9 nucleotides match TRBD1. The CDR3 covers 14 residues. Per the germline V gene, CDR1 is SEHNR and CDR2 is FQNEAQ (reference sequence). V lost 4 bases and J lost 1; bases outside the gene matches: 2. In DNA form, the CDR3 reads TGTGCCAGCAGCTCCGGGACAGGGTCCTACGAGCAGTACTTC. This gives the protein CASSSGTGSYEQYF.

This chain connects TRBV5-6 to TRBJ1-2; D is possibly TRBD1 (6 bases). The CDR3 has 14 residues. Looked up from germline, CDR1 is SGHDT and CDR2 is YYEEEE. V lost 3 bases and J lost 4, with 13 bases in between. CDR3 residues: CASSSGGGIYGYTF. The CDR3 DNA sequence: TGTGCCAGCAGCTCCGGAGGGGGGATCTATGGCTACACCTTC.

The V and J genes are TRBV4-1 and TRBJ2-3; D remains unclear. CDR1 MGHRA and CDR2 YSYEKL come from the germline V gene. This CDR3 region has 14 residues. The V and J ends lost 1 base and 4 bases respectively, with 9 bases between them. CDR3 sequence reads: CASSQGASADTQYF. As DNA, the CDR3 is TGCGCCAGCAGCCAAGGCGCTAGTGCAGATACGCAGTATTTT.

This clone was counted once. The chain carries TRBV6-5 and TRBJ2-3, with 7 bases that match TRBD2. This CDR3 has 14 residues. The germline gives CDR1 MNHEY, CDR2 SVGAGI. Germline trimming cut 5 bases from V and 0 bases from J; bases unmatched to any gene: 2. The CDR3 nucleotides are TGTGCCAGCAGTACTAGCGAAAGCACAGATACGCAGTATTTT. This codes for CASSTSESTDTQYF.

The chain has TRBV29-1 and TRBJ2-3, with TRBD2 matching over 7 bases. The CDR3 totals 13 residues. The germline CDR1 and CDR2 sequences are SQVTM and ANQGSEA. After removal of 3 bases from V and 4 bases from J, the junction contained 4 bases not matched to a gene. The CDR3 reads CSVESGTSDTQYF. CDR3 DNA sequence: TGCAGCGTTGAGAGCGGGACCTCAGATACGCAGTATTTT.

The chain is built from TRBV4-1 and TRBJ1-5, with D unclear. Germline assignment: CDR1 MGHRA and CDR2 YSYEKL. This CDR3 spans 16 amino acids. V was shortened by 0 bases and J by 4 bases, with 13 bases between the two germline ends. The CDR3 loop is CASSQEVQWQNQPQHF. The CDR3, as DNA: TGCGCCAGCAGCCAAGAGGTACAGTGGCAAAATCAGCCCCAGCATTTT.

The V gene is TRBV13, the J gene TRBJ2-1; 8 bases are shared with TRBD2. V trimming: 5 bases; J trimming: 4 bases; junction bases outside the gene matches: 7. The CDR3 has 15 residues. From germline, CDR1 is PRHDT and CDR2 FYEKMQ (reference sequence). The CDR3 here is CASSPQLAAYNEQFF. The CDR3 coding sequence is TGTGCCAGCAGCCCCCAACTAGCGGCGTACAATGAGCAGTTCTTC.

This clone was seen a few times. This chain uses TRBV7-6 with TRBJ2-2; 8 positions match TRBD1. V trimming: 5 bases; J trimming: 1 base; junction bases outside the gene matches: 3. This CDR3 has 15 amino acids. Germline V CDR1 and CDR2: SGHVS, FNYEAQ. The CDR3: CASSRTGQNTGELFF. The CDR3 nucleotides read TGTGCCAGCAGCCGGACAGGGCAGAACACCGGGGAGCTGTTTTTT.

The chain combines TRBV27 with TRBJ2-3; 9 bases align to TRBD1. The CDR3 totals 17 residues. Germline values: CDR1 MNHEY, CDR2 SMNVEV (reference sequence). The trim removed 2 bases at V and 3 bases at J, leaving 9 bases unmatched. This CDR3 reads CASSLPARGQGTDTQYF. The CDR3 DNA reads as TGTGCCAGCAGTTTACCCGCCAGGGGACAGGGAACAGATACGCAGTATTTT.

This chain joins TRBV5-6 and TRBJ1-5; 9 nucleotides line up with TRBD1. J lost 0 bases, V lost 3 bases, and 4 bases had no gene match. Looked up from germline, CDR1 is SGHDT and CDR2 is YYEEEE. The length of the CDR3 is 16 residues. The CDR3 spells CASSSGQGISNQPQHF. CDR3 DNA: TGTGCCAGCAGCTCGGGACAGGGTATTAGCAATCAGCCCCAGCATTTT.

The chain combines TRBV7-4 with TRBJ1-2; D might be TRBD1 (6 bases). Deletions cut 2 bases from V and 4 bases from J, with 23 bases between. This CDR3 is built from 18 residues. Germline values: CDR1 SGHVT, CDR2 SQSDAQ. In DNA, the CDR3 is TGTGCCAGCAGCTTACCCACGATAGCACAGGGATCGTCCTATGGCTACACCTTC. Protein sequence: CASSLPTIAQGSSYGYTF.

The rearrangement links TRBV28 to TRBJ1-3; a weak D match, TRBD1 (5 bases). V was clipped by 4 bases and J by 0 bases, with 10 bases between them. This CDR3 spans 15 amino acids. CDR1 is MDHEN and CDR2 is SYDVKM in the germline V gene. The CDR3 DNA reads TGTGCCAGCAGTTGGCAGGGAGGCTCTGGAAACACCATATATTTT. It yields the protein CASSWQGGSGNTIYF.

This rearrangement joins TRBV6-5 to TRBJ2-1; the D is unclear. The CDR3 extends over 13 amino acids. The germline V gene encodes CDR1 MNHEY and CDR2 SVGAGI. V was shortened by 0 bases and J by 8 bases, with 8 bases between the two germline ends. The CDR3 region has the DNA TGTGCCAGCAGTTACTCGATTAGCTATGAGCAGTTCTTC. It codes for CASSYSISYEQFF.

This chain's CDR3 is CASSGDYNEQFF. The CDR3 nucleotides read TGTGCCAGCAGTGGAGATTACAATGAGCAGTTCTTC. The V and J genes are TRBV28 and TRBJ2-1; D not resolved. The ends were cut back, 5 bases at V and 4 bases at J, with 6 bases in the middle. Germline values: CDR1 MDHEN, CDR2 SYDVKM. The CDR3 consists of 12 residues. The full variable domain, with the rest looked up from reference TRBV28 and TRBJ2-1, is DVKVTQSSRYLVKRTGEKVFLECVQDMDHENMFWYRQDPGLGLRLIYFSYDVKMKEKGDIPEGYSVSREKKERFSLILESASTNQTSMYLCASSGDYNEQFFGPGTRLTVL.